One and the same sample provided the 22 T cell receptor beta chains below, sequenced in a study of cytomegalovirus exposure and HLA in healthy donors. The PCR was carried out with 60 Vbeta primers and 13 Jbeta primers. Produced via immunoSEQ multiplex PCR; TCRdb's table is partial and in-frame only. The repertoire has approximately 210,000 clones, over 60% of them found once; the top ten carry around 0.99%. The sample comprised PBMCs. All receptors derive from a woman between 35 and 50 years old in good health and CMV-seronegative.

This chain joins TRBV7-3 and TRBJ2-1, with 11 bases lining up with TRBD2. J gave up 3 bases and V 3 bases, and 4 bases lay outside the gene matches. Per the germline V gene, CDR1 is SGHTA and CDR2 is FQGTGA. This CDR3 is 16 amino acids long. As DNA, the CDR3 is TGTGCCAGCAGCTTGGGCCTAGCGGGAGGCTACAATGAGCAGTTCTTC. It encodes CASSLGLAGGYNEQFF.

The gene calls are TRBV7-2 and TRBJ2-3; 10 bases agree with TRBD1. The CDR3 contains 13 residues. The J segment lost 11 bases and the V segment lost 5 bases, leaving 7 bases of the junction unmatched. From germline, CDR1 is SGHTA and CDR2 FQGNSA. CDR3 bases: TGTGCCAGCAGCGTACTGACAGGGGGCTTGCAGTATTTT. Its translation: CASSVLTGGLQYF.

V gene TRBV6-5 combines with J gene TRBJ2-1; tentatively, D is TRBD2 (6 bases). Germline V gene data show CDR1 as MNHEY and CDR2 as SVGAGI. The CDR3 is made up of 15 amino acids. Trimming stripped 1 base from V and 3 bases from J, with 10 bases between. The CDR3 bases are TGTGCCAGCAGTTACTACCAGACTAGCTACAATGAGCAGTTCTTC. Protein product: CASSYYQTSYNEQFF.

This clone showed up just once. The V call is TRBV7-9, the J call TRBJ2-3; unclear D gene. Germline loops: CDR1 SEHNR, CDR2 FQNEAQ (reference sequence). The CDR3 is 12 residues long. V lost 5 bases and J lost 4, with 7 bases in between. Here the CDR3 reads CASSRSSDTQYF. In DNA form, the CDR3 reads TGTGCCAGCAGCCGGAGCTCAGATACGCAGTATTTT.

V gene TRBV18 combines with J gene TRBJ1-1; no clear D gene. Between the trimmed V and J ends, which lost 2 bases and 0 bases, there was a span of 10 bases. The length of the CDR3 is 15 residues. Germline V CDR1 and CDR2: KGHSH, LQKENI. The CDR3, as DNA: TGTGCCAGCTCACCAACCGGTATCATGAACACTGAAGCTTTCTTT. This encodes CASSPTGIMNTEAFF.

The V and J genes are TRBV11-3 and TRBJ1-1; possible D gene TRBD1, 6 bases. V lost 2 bases, J lost 5 bases, and 9 bases lay in between. The CDR3 spans 13 residues. The germline V gene encodes CDR1 SGHNT and CDR2 YENEEA. CDR3 residues: CASSLLQGTEAFF. CDR3 sequence (DNA): TGTGCCAGCAGCTTACTGCAGGGGACTGAAGCTTTCTTT. The full variable domain, with the rest looked up from reference TRBV11-3 and TRBJ1-1, is EAGVVQSPRYKIIEKKQPVAFWCNPISGHNTLYWYLQNLGQGPELLIRYENEEAVDDSQLPKDRFSAERLKGVDSTLKIQPAELGDSAVYLCASSLLQGTEAFFGQGTRLTVV.

The gene calls are TRBV15 and TRBJ2-7; D is perhaps TRBD1 (5 bases). The length of the CDR3 is 14 residues. Germline CDR1 LNHNV, CDR2 YYDKDF (reference sequence). V was trimmed by 2 bases and J by 6 bases, leaving 14 bases between them. Here the CDR3 DNA reads TGTGCCACCAGCAGACGCAGGGAAGCCGGCGAGCAGTACGTC. Translation gives CATSRRREAGEQYV.

The count of this clone is one. The chain couples TRBV5-6 to TRBJ1-1; D might be TRBD1 (6 bases). V was cut by 3 bases and J by 0 bases, with 12 bases left in between. Germline CDR1 reads SGHDT; CDR2 reads YYEEEE. The CDR3 length is 15 residues. CDR3 sequence (DNA): TGTGCCAGCAGCTGGGGGCCAGTTATGAACACTGAAGCTTTCTTT. It encodes CASSWGPVMNTEAFF. Drawing the rest from reference TRBV5-6 and TRBJ1-1, the complete variable domain is DAGVTQSPTHLIKTRGQQVTLRCSPKSGHDTVSWYQQALGQGPQFIFQYYEEEERQRGNFPDRFSGHQFPNYSSELNVNALLLGDSALYLCASSWGPVMNTEAFFGQGTRLTVV.

CDR3 in DNA: TGTGCCAGCAGCTCCGTGACTAGCGGGAACTCCTACGAGCAGTACTTC. The encoded protein is CASSSVTSGNSYEQYF. The chain uses TRBV7-9 and TRBJ2-7; 11 nucleotides match TRBD2. Germline V gives CDR1 SEHNR, CDR2 FQNEAQ (reference sequence). This CDR3 has 16 residues. Trimming cost V 4 bases and J 0 bases; bases outside gene matches: 5. The full variable domain, its missing parts supplied by reference TRBV7-9 and TRBJ2-7, is DTGVSQNPRHKITKRGQNVTFRCDPISEHNRLYWYRQTLGQGPEFLTYFQNEAQLEKSRLLSDRFSAERPKGSFSTLEIQRTEQGDSAMYLCASSSVTSGNSYEQYFGPGTRLTVT.

The genes are TRBV7-8 and TRBJ2-3, with D maybe TRBD1 (7 bases). CDR1 SGHVS and CDR2 FQNEAQ come from the germline V gene. The CDR3 contains 17 residues. The V end was cut by 1 base, the J end by 1 base, with 15 bases between. The DNA for the CDR3 is TGTGCCAGCAGCTTAGGCGCGGGACAGCCGCGCACAGATACGCAGTATTTT. Its protein product is CASSLGAGQPRTDTQYF.

V gene TRBV19 combines with J gene TRBJ2-3, with 11 bases fitting TRBD1. Per the germline V gene, CDR1 is LNHDA and CDR2 is SQIVND (reference sequence). The J segment lost 4 bases and the V segment lost 2 bases, leaving 8 bases of the junction unmatched. CDR3 length equals 17 residues. DNA of the CDR3: TGTGCCAGTAGTATAAGTGGACCGGGACAGGGGGCAGATACGCAGTATTTT. Encoded protein: CASSISGPGQGADTQYF.

For this clone: One end of the junction does not line up with germline, which may come from a read error. J is TRBJ2-1 and V is TRBV30, with TRBD2 identical over 10 bases. Per germline, CDR1 GTSNPN and CDR2 SVGIG (reference sequence). The CDR3 is 12 residues long. The CDR3 reads CAWSVPSGSVVF. CDR3 bases: TGTGCCTGGAGTGTACCTAGCGGGAGCGTGGTCTTC.

The V gene is TRBV29-1, the J gene TRBJ2-3; 9 positions match TRBD2. V shed 1 base, J shed 5 bases, and the junction held 7 bases outside the gene matches. Germline V gene lookup returns CDR1 SQVTM and CDR2 ANQGSEA. CDR3 size: 15 residues. The CDR3 protein is CSVEGAGGDLDTQYF. The CDR3 DNA sequence: TGCAGCGTTGAAGGCGCGGGAGGGGATTTAGATACGCAGTATTTT.

V is TRBV9 and J is TRBJ2-1; 9 bases match TRBD2. V lost 0 bases, J lost 9 bases, and 7 bases stayed unmatched. CDR1 SGDLS and CDR2 YYNGEE come from the germline V gene. The CDR3 sequence is 15 residues long. CDR3 coding DNA: TGTGCCAGCAGCGTAGGTGGGGGACTAGCCAGTGAGCAGTTCTTC. Its translation: CASSVGGGLASEQFF.

There are a few counts of this clone. The chain has TRBV9 and TRBJ2-5, with TRBD2 identical over 13 bases. Per germline, CDR1 SGDLS and CDR2 YYNGEE. After removal of 1 base from V and 5 bases from J, the junction contained 29 bases not matched to a gene. This CDR3 spans 24 amino acids. In nucleotides, the CDR3 is TGTGCCAGCAGCGTAACGTCCTCTAGAATGGGACTAGCGGGAAAGAAGTCGGGAGCGGAGACCCAGTACTTC. Amino acids: CASSVTSSRMGLAGKKSGAETQYF.

The chain links TRBV15 to TRBJ1-6; 8 bases fit TRBD1. After removal of 5 bases from V and 4 bases from J, the junction contained 1 base not matched to a gene. The length of the CDR3 is 14 residues. Germline lookup yields CDR1 LNHNV and CDR2 YYDKDF (reference sequence). DNA for the CDR3: TGTGCCACCAGCCGGGACAGGTATAATTCACCCCTCCACTTT. Its translation: CATSRDRYNSPLHF. Combining the CDR3 with reference TRBV15 and TRBJ1-6 gives the whole variable domain DAMVIQNPRYQVTQFGKPVTLSCSQTLNHNVMYWYQQKSSQAPKLLFHYYDKDFNNEADTPDNFQSRRPNTSFCFLDIRSPGLGDTAMYLCATSRDRYNSPLHFGNGTRLTVT.

The chain carries TRBV14 and TRBJ1-1; D is unclear. The CDR3 has 12 amino acids. Trimming removed 3 bases from V and 1 base from J, with 3 bases in between. The germline gives CDR1 SGHDN, CDR2 FVKESK. CDR3: CASSHRNTEAFF. In DNA form, the CDR3 reads TGTGCCAGCAGCCACAGGAACACTGAAGCTTTCTTT.

The rearrangement joins TRBV10-3 to TRBJ1-1; a possible D gene is TRBD1 (6 bases). V was cut by 11 bases and J by 0 bases, with 22 bases left in between. This CDR3 is 16 amino acids long. Germline CDR1 ENHRY, CDR2 SYGVKD. CDR3 in amino acids: CAALSGQGPMNTEAFF. Written as DNA, the CDR3 is TGTGCCGCCCTCTCGGGGCAGGGGCCCATGAACACTGAAGCTTTCTTT.

The gene calls are TRBV9 and TRBJ1-1; no reliable D call. Germline V gene lookup returns CDR1 SGDLS and CDR2 YYNGEE. This CDR3 comprises 14 residues. V was cut by 4 bases and J by 5 bases, with 15 bases left in between. The CDR3 loop reads CASSPLSDRTEAFF. DNA for the CDR3: TGTGCCAGCAGCCCCCTCTCCGATAGAACTGAAGCTTTCTTT.

The CDR3 loop reads CASSLGLPSGGAKNIQYF. CDR3 DNA: TGTGCCAGCAGCTTGGGCTTACCCAGCGGAGGGGCCAAAAACATTCAGTACTTC. V and J are TRBV5-8 and TRBJ2-4; weak D call: TRBD2 (6 bases). The V end was cut by 0 bases, the J end by 1 base, with 17 bases between. This CDR3 is 18 amino acids long. In germline, CDR1 is SGHTS, CDR2 YDEGEE.

This sequence joins TRBV29-1 and TRBJ2-3; TRBD2 agrees at 13 bases. The V gene's germline CDR1 is SQVTM and CDR2 ANQGSEA. The J segment lost 5 bases and the V segment lost 7 bases, leaving 6 bases of the junction unmatched. The CDR3 is 14 residues long. CDR3 nucleotide sequence: TGCAGCGCTCCAACTAGCGGGGGGGGAGATACGCAGTATTTT. The encoded protein is CSAPTSGGGDTQYF.

The chain is built from TRBV11-3 and TRBJ1-2; maybe TRBD1 (5 bases). V lost 5 bases to trimming and J lost 4 bases, with 17 bases between them. The CDR3 contains 15 residues. From germline, CDR1 is SGHNT and CDR2 YENEEA. Here the CDR3 reads CASSPTAGGSYGYTF. The CDR3 DNA is TGTGCCAGCAGCCCTACGGCCGGGGGGAGCTATGGCTACACCTTC. Based on the CDR3 plus reference TRBV11-3 and TRBJ1-2, the full variable domain is EAGVVQSPRYKIIEKKQPVAFWCNPISGHNTLYWYLQNLGQGPELLIRYENEEAVDDSQLPKDRFSAERLKGVDSTLKIQPAELGDSAVYLCASSPTAGGSYGYTFGSGTRLTVV.